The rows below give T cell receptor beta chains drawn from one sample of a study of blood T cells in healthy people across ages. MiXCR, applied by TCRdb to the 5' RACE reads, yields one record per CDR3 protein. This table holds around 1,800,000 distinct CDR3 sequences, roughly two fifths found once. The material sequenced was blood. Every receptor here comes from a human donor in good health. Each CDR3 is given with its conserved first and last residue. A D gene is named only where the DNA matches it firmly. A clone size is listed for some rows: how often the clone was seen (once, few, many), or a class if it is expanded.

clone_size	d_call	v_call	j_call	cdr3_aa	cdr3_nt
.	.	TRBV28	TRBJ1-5	CASSSLMGAGPQHF	TGTGCCAGCAGTTCCCTCATGGGCGCTGGGCCCCAGCATTTT
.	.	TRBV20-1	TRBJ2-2	CSARRGEVRLGGTGELFF	TGCAGTGCTAGGCGTGGGGAGGTTCGATTGGGTGGCACCGGGGAGCTGTTTTTT
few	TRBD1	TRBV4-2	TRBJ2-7	CASSQGLDRGLYEQYF	TGTGCCAGCAGCCAAGGCTTGGACAGGGGGCTCTACGAGCAGTACTTC
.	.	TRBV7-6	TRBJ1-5	CASSLEAIQGSPQHF	TGTGCCAGCAGCTTAGAGGCGATACAGGGATCGCCCCAGCATTTT
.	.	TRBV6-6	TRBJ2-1	CASSSGPGGYNEQFF	TGTGCCAGCAGTTCAGGACCTGGCGGCTACAATGAGCAGTTCTTC
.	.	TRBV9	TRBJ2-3	CASSVGRVQDTQYF	TGTGCCAGCAGCGTAGGACGGGTTCAAGATACGCAGTATTTT
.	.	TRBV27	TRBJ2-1	CASSPWTEGGRARNEQFF	TGTGCCAGCAGTCCATGGACTGAAGGGGGACGAGCTAGGAATGAGCAGTTCTTC
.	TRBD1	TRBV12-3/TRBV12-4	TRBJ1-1	CASSAPGQGVTEAFF	TGTGCCAGCAGTGCGCCGGGACAGGGGGTAACTGAAGCTTTCTTT
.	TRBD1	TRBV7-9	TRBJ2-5	CASSGPDRKETQYF	TGTGCCAGCAGCGGACCGGACAGGAAAGAGACCCAGTACTTC
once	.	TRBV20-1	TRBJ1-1	CSATRQTVTEAFF	TGCAGTGCTACACGACAGACAGTAACTGAAGCTTTCTTT
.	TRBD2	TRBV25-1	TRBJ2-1	CASSDAGGIYNEQFF	TGTGCCAGCAGTGATGCGGGGGGGATTTACAATGAGCAGTTCTTC
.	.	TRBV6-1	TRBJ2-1	CASSVPTFPAGPYNEQFF	TGTGCCAGCAGTGTACCAACCTTTCCGGCAGGACCGTACAATGAGCAGTTCTTC
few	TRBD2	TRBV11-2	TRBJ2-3	CASSLEYGGGARGFTDTQYF	TGTGCCAGCAGCTTAGAATACGGCGGGGGGGCCCGAGGGTTCACAGATACGCAGTATTTT
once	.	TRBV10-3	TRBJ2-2	CAISGTGGTGELFF	TGTGCCATCAGTGGCACAGGAGGGACCGGGGAGCTGTTTTTT
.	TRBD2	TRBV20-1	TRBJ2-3	CSASFFGGGSDTDTQYF	TGCAGTGCTAGTTTTTTCGGGGGGGGGAGTGACACAGATACGCAGTATTTT
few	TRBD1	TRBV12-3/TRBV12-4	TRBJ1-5	CASSGGTGDQPQHF	TGTGCCAGCAGTGGAGGGACAGGGGATCAGCCCCAGCATTTT
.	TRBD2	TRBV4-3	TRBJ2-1	CASSQVHRGEDEQFF	TGCGCCAGCAGCCAAGTTCACCGGGGGGAGGATGAGCAGTTCTTC
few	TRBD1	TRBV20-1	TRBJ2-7	CSVWNRGVSYEQYF	TGCAGTGTTTGGAACAGGGGAGTATCCTACGAGCAGTACTTC
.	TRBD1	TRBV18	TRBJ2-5	CASSSNRGPRETQYF	TGTGCCAGCTCATCCAACAGGGGGCCCCGGGAGACCCAGTACTTC
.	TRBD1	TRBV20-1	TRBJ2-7	CSASRPITGVSYEQYF	TGCAGTGCTTCCCGGCCTATTACAGGGGTCTCCTACGAGCAGTACTTC
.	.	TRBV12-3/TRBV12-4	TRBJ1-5	CASSRGANQPQHF	TGTGCCAGCAGTAGGGGAGCGAATCAGCCCCAGCATTTT
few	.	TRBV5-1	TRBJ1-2	CASSLIWGVDYGYTF	TGCGCCAGCAGCTTGATATGGGGAGTGGACTATGGCTACACCTTC
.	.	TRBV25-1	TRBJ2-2	CASSDYSQGIGELFF	TGTGCCAGCAGTGATTATTCGCAGGGCATCGGGGAGCTGTTTTTT
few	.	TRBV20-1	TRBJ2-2	CSARTGPTNTGELFF	TGCAGTGCTAGGACAGGACCAACGAACACCGGGGAGCTGTTTTTT
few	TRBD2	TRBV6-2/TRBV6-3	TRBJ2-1	CASSRNRDYSNEQFF	TGTGCCAGCAGTCGTAACCGGGACTATTCCAATGAGCAGTTCTTC
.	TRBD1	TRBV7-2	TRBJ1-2	CASSPGTAHYGYTF	TGTGCCAGCAGCCCGGGGACAGCCCACTATGGCTACACCTTC
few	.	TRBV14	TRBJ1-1	CASSERISRMNTEAFF	TGTGCCAGCAGCGAGCGAATCAGCCGCATGAACACTGAAGCTTTCTTT
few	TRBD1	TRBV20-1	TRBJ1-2	CSARQGAIMNNGYTF	TGCAGTGCTCGACAGGGGGCAATCATGAATAATGGCTACACCTTC
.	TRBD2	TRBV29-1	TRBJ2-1	CSVEDLSGSYNEQFF	TGCAGCGTTGAAGATCTTAGCGGGTCCTACAATGAGCAGTTCTTC
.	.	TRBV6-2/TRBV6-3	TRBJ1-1	CASSNRWAYTEAFF	TGTGCCAGCAGTAACCGCTGGGCCTACACTGAAGCTTTCTTT
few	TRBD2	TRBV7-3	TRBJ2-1	CASSWGLASEQFF	TGTGCCAGCAGCTGGGGACTAGCATCGGAGCAGTTCTTC
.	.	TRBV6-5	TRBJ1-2	CASSRADSYGYTF	TGTGCCAGCAGCAGGGCAGACTCCTATGGCTACACCTTC
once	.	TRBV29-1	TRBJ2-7	CGVVGGPYEQYF	TGCGGCGTTGTCGGGGGGCCGTACGAGCAGTACTTC
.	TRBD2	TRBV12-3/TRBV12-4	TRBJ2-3	CATSGGIPADTQYF	TGTGCCACTAGCGGGGGAATTCCCGCAGATACGCAGTATTTT
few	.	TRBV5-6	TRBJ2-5	CASSYQQGVETQYF	TGTGCCAGCAGCTACCAACAGGGCGTGGAGACCCAGTACTTC
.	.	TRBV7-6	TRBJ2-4	CASSLERTTEQYF	TGTGCCAGCAGCCTCGAGCGGACGACGGAGCAGTACTTC
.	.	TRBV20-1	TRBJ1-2	CSARVMDSNYGYTF	TGCAGTGCTAGAGTTATGGACAGTAACTATGGCTACACCTTC
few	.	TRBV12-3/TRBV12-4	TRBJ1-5	CASSLIENQPQHF	TGTGCCAGCAGTTTAATCGAGAATCAGCCCCAGCATTTT
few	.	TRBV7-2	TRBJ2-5	CASSLVRDARRETQYF	TGTGCCAGCAGCTTAGTGCGTGACGCGAGGAGGGAGACCCAGTACTTC
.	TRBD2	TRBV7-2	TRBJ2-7	CASSFRRGGPYEQYF	TGTGCCAGCAGCTTTAGGCGGGGGGGGCCCTACGAGCAGTACTTC
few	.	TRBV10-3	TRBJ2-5	CAIKGGGETQYF	TGTGCCATTAAAGGGGGGGGAGAGACCCAGTACTTC
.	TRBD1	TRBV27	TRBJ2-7	CASSLLSGQGTYEQYF	TGTGCCAGCAGTTTATTATCGGGACAGGGGACCTACGAGCAGTACTTC
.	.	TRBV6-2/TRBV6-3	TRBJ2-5	CASSYLEGGGETQYF	TGTGCCAGCAGTTATTTAGAGGGTGGCGGAGAGACCCAGTACTTC
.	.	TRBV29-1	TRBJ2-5	CSAGQRETRYF	TGCAGCGCCGGACAGAGGGAGACCCGGTACTTC
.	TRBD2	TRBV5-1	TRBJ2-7	CASREGTSGGPRSYEQYF	TGCGCCAGCAGAGAGGGGACTAGCGGGGGGCCCCGCTCCTACGAGCAGTACTTC
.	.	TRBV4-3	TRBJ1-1	CASSQETFNTEAFF	TGCGCCAGCAGCCAAGAAACTTTTAACACTGAAGCTTTCTTT
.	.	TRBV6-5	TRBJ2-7	CASSHFPGVRTEEQYF	TGTGCCAGCAGTCACTTTCCGGGTGTAAGGACGGAAGAGCAGTACTTC